A selection of T cell receptor beta chains follows, all from one sample in a study of Ad26.COV2.S vaccination and SARS-CoV-2 variants. Profiling relied on immunoSEQ multiplex PCR, and the TCRdb table lists in-frame clones only, not all of them. This sample has about 350,000 clones, with roughly nine tenths found just once. This specimen consisted of peripheral blood, obtained in a trial of Ad26.COV2.S vaccine versus placebo. The receptors stem from a person aged 18-65 years who received the Ad26.COV2.S COVID-19 vaccine or a placebo. Each CDR3 is given with its conserved first and last residue. D genes are given only for firm matches. Expanded clones are given a class, and other clones once, few, many or no size at all.

TRBV9	TRBJ2-3	NA	NA	TGTGCCAGCAGCGTTATAGGGGTCACAGATACGCAGTATTTT	CASSVIGVTDTQYF
TRBV28	TRBJ1-2	NA	NA	TGTGCCAGCAGTTTATCCCAGGGCGCGGGCTACACCTTC	CASSLSQGAGYTF
TRBV7-9	TRBJ2-7	NA	NA	TGTGCCAGCGGAGCTTCCGAGCAGTACTTC	CASGASEQYF
TRBV27	TRBJ1-1	NA	TRBD1	TGTGCCAGCAGTTCCCGACAGGGAAAAGCTTTCTTT	CASSSRQGKAFF
TRBV6-5	TRBJ2-7	NA	TRBD2	TGTGCCAGCAGGCTAGCGGGAGGTAACGAGCAGTACTTC	CASRLAGGNEQYF
TRBV28	TRBJ2-7	NA	NA	TGTGCCAGCAGACGACGGGGTCTCTCCTACGAGCAGTACTTC	CASRRRGLSYEQYF
TRBV7-2	TRBJ1-1	NA	NA	TGTGCCAGCAGCCCGGGGGGCGGGGCGCCGAACACTGAAGCTTTCTTT	CASSPGGGAPNTEAFF
TRBV24-1	TRBJ2-7	NA	TRBD1	TGTGCCACCAGTGAGAGGGGGCTCGAGCAGTACTTC	CATSERGLEQYF
TRBV11-1	TRBJ2-2	NA	TRBD1	TGTGCCAGCAGTTCGACAGGGGCGGGGACCGGGGAGCTGTTTTTT	CASSSTGAGTGELFF
TRBV7-9	TRBJ1-1	few	NA	TGTGCCAGCAGCTTCATTTCCGGGACAAAAAACACTGAAGCTTTCTTT	CASSFISGTKNTEAFF
TRBV2	TRBJ2-2	NA	NA	TGTGCCAGCAGTGAAAGATGGAACACCGGGGAGCTGTTTTTT	CASSERWNTGELFF
TRBV6-1	TRBJ2-7	NA	NA	TGTGCCAGCAGTGAAGCGCGACCACCCGGGACCTTCTTGCCCTACGAGCAGTACTTC	CASSEARPPGTFLPYEQYF
TRBV5-1	TRBJ1-1	few	NA	TGCGCCAGCAGCTTGGCGGACCAGGGTAGAGGTCGTGGAGCTTTCTTT	CASSLADQGRGRGAFF
TRBV10-3	TRBJ2-2	NA	TRBD1	TGTGCCATCAGCGGACAGGGTGGGACCGGGGAGCTGTTTTTT	CAISGQGGTGELFF
TRBV27	TRBJ2-7	NA	TRBD1	TGTGCCAGCAGCTTATCGCCCTACCGGGACAGGGGGCTCGAGCAGTACTTC	CASSLSPYRDRGLEQYF
TRBV4-3	TRBJ2-7	NA	NA	TGCGCCAGCAGCCAAGATGACACGACGGGGGAGCAGTACTTC	CASSQDDTTGEQYF
TRBV5-1	TRBJ2-7	NA	NA	TGCGCCAGCAGCTTGGACATGGTCTACGAGCAGTACTTC	CASSLDMVYEQYF
TRBV28	TRBJ2-7	NA	NA	TGTGCCAGCAGCGCTCCGGGACTTCTAAAACCCTACGAGCAGTACTTC	CASSAPGLLKPYEQYF
TRBV6-5	TRBJ1-4	NA	NA	TGTGCCAGCAGGTTCCGGGACGGGAATGAAAAACTGTTTTTT	CASRFRDGNEKLFF
TRBV18	TRBJ2-1	NA	TRBD2	TGTGCCAGCTCACGTGGACTAGCGGGAGGTGTCGACAATGAGCAGTTCTTC	CASSRGLAGGVDNEQFF
TRBV27	TRBJ2-3	NA	TRBD2	TGTGCCAGCAGTTTACGGGGGGGCGTAGATACGCAGTATTTT	CASSLRGGVDTQYF
TRBV6-1	TRBJ2-1	NA	NA	TGTGCCAGCAGTGAAGCTAGCGACAGTGAGCAGTTCTTC	CASSEASDSEQFF
TRBV12-3/TRBV12-4	TRBJ2-7	NA	NA	TGTGCCAGCAGTTTAACAACTTACGAGCAGTACTTC	CASSLTTYEQYF
TRBV7-2	TRBJ2-7	once	TRBD1	TGTGCCAGCAGCTTAGAGGGACAGGGTGTCTCCGAGCAGTACTTC	CASSLEGQGVSEQYF
TRBV2	TRBJ2-7	once	NA	TGTGCCAGCAGTGCCACAACTCAAGGGGTCTCCTACGAGCAGTACTTC	CASSATTQGVSYEQYF
TRBV5-6	TRBJ1-2	NA	NA	TGTGCCAGCAGCTCCTTCGAGGGACACTATGGCTACACCTTC	CASSSFEGHYGYTF
TRBV27	TRBJ2-5	NA	TRBD1	TGTGCCAGCAGTCCATCGGACAGGGGTCCTCAAGAGACCCAGTACTTC	CASSPSDRGPQETQYF
TRBV4-3	TRBJ2-2	NA	NA	TGCGCCAGCAGCCACAGAATGTTACCGGGGACGGGCACCGGGGAGCTGTTTTTT	CASSHRMLPGTGTGELFF
TRBV19	TRBJ1-2	NA	NA	TGTGCCAGTAGTATAGGCAGGGGCTATGGCTACACCTTC	CASSIGRGYGYTF
TRBV28	TRBJ1-1	NA	NA	TGTGCCGGCCGCGACAGGTTTGAAGCTTTCTTT	CAGRDRFEAFF
TRBV7-9	TRBJ1-1	NA	NA	TGTGCCAGCAGCTTAAGCAGGGATGAAGCTTTCTTT	CASSLSRDEAFF
TRBV28	TRBJ1-5	NA	TRBD1	TGTGCCAGCAGTCGACAGGGGGGGACTAATCAGCCCCAGCATTTT	CASSRQGGTNQPQHF
TRBV11-3	TRBJ2-1	NA	NA	TGTGCCAGCAGCTTAGTTGGGTTCGGGGAACAGTTCTTC	CASSLVGFGEQFF
TRBV19	TRBJ2-2	NA	TRBD2	TGTGCCAGTAGTATGGCCCCTCTCTCCCAGCGGGGGGTGTCCGGGGAGCTGTTTTTT	CASSMAPLSQRGVSGELFF
TRBV7-9	TRBJ2-1	once	NA	TGTGCCAGCAACAATCCCTATAGCGGATCCTACAATGAGCAGTTCTTC	CASNNPYSGSYNEQFF
TRBV6-5	TRBJ1-3	NA	NA	TGTGCCAGCAGGGGGCCGGGCCCCGTGGGCACCATATATTTT	CASRGPGPVGTIYF
TRBV19	TRBJ2-5	NA	NA	TGTGCCAGTAGTCCGCAGGTAACTCAGGAGACCCAGTACTTC	CASSPQVTQETQYF
TRBV18	TRBJ1-1	NA	NA	TGTGCCAGCCTTAGACAGAACACTGAAGCTTTCTTT	CASLRQNTEAFF
TRBV3-1/TRBV3-2	TRBJ2-1	NA	NA	TGTGCCAGCAGCCAACGAGGGGGGGCCAGATCGGGTGAGCAGTTCTTC	CASSQRGGARSGEQFF
TRBV28	TRBJ2-7	NA	TRBD1	TGTGCCAGCAGGCCACAGGGGTTTGGCTACGAGCAGTACTTC	CASRPQGFGYEQYF
TRBV11-2	TRBJ2-5	NA	NA	TGTGCCAGCAGGAGCCTGAGGGACCAAGAGACCCAGTACTTC	CASRSLRDQETQYF
TRBV7-8	TRBJ1-6	NA	NA	TGTGCCAGCAGCGTAGACATAGGGGATAATTCACCCCTCCACTTT	CASSVDIGDNSPLHF
TRBV5-1	TRBJ1-1	NA	NA	TGCGCCAGCAGCACCGCCACAGGGAACACTGAAGCTTTCTTT	CASSTATGNTEAFF
TRBV4-2	TRBJ1-1	few	NA	TGTGCCAGCAGCTTTAGACAGACTACCAATAGTCCCACTGAAGCTTTCTTT	CASSFRQTTNSPTEAFF
TRBV4-1	TRBJ1-2	NA	NA	TGCGCCAGCAGCCAAGTATCGTCAGACCTCTATGGCTACACCTTC	CASSQVSSDLYGYTF
TRBV27	TRBJ1-5	once	NA	TGTGCCAGCACCCCCGCAGGTCCAGTCAATCAGCCCCAGCATTTT	CASTPAGPVNQPQHF
TRBV2	TRBJ1-3	NA	NA	TGTGCCAGCACGCGAGACTCTGGAAACACCATATATTTT	CASTRDSGNTIYF
TRBV6-5	TRBJ2-7	NA	NA	TGTGCCAGCAGGGTAACCTACGGTTCCTACGAGCAGTACTTC	CASRVTYGSYEQYF
TRBV4-2	TRBJ2-1	NA	NA	TGTGCCAGCAGCCAAGATTGGTCCTCAGACAATGAGCAGTTCTTC	CASSQDWSSDNEQFF
TRBV9	TRBJ2-3	NA	NA	TGTGCCAGCAGCGTAGCCGCAGATACGCAGTATTTT	CASSVAADTQYF
TRBV11-2	TRBJ2-2	NA	TRBD1	TGTGCCAGCAAGTTACAGGGGGCGGCGAACACCGGGGAGCTGTTTTTT	CASKLQGAANTGELFF
TRBV13	TRBJ1-2	NA	NA	TGTGCCAGCAGCTTAGGGAACTATGGCTACACCTTC	CASSLGNYGYTF
TRBV7-2	TRBJ1-4	NA	TRBD1	TGTGCCAGCAGCGACGCACAGGGGGCGGGTGAAAAACTGTTTTTT	CASSDAQGAGEKLFF
TRBV9	TRBJ2-3	NA	TRBD2	TGTGCCAGCCGCGGGAGCACTGATACGCAGTATTTT	CASRGSTDTQYF
TRBV7-2	TRBJ2-3	NA	NA	TGTGCCAGCAGCTTAGCTCAAGGACTCAGCACAGATACGCAGTATTTT	CASSLAQGLSTDTQYF
TRBV30	TRBJ1-6	NA	NA	TGTGCCTGGAGCGCCCGGAGGGGGGAGGGTTCACCCCTCCACTTT	CAWSARRGEGSPLHF
TRBV5-1	TRBJ1-5	NA	NA	TGCGCCAGCAGCCCCGACCCAAGCAATCAGCCCCAGCATTTT	CASSPDPSNQPQHF
TRBV28	TRBJ1-2	NA	TRBD1	TGTGCCAGCAGCTCCCCGGGACAGGCTATGAATGGCTACACCTTC	CASSSPGQAMNGYTF
TRBV29-1	TRBJ1-2	once	TRBD1	TGCAGCGTTGAAGTTAGGGGACAGCCTTATGGCTACACCTTC	CSVEVRGQPYGYTF